Given below is one T cell receptor beta chain in context. This CDR3 has 16 residues. CDR1 SNHLY and CDR2 FYNNEI come from the germline V gene. V was cut by 3 bases and J by 0 bases, with 12 bases left in between. Measured with immunoSEQ multiplex PCR; TCRdb has only the in-frame clones, and not every one. Among 120,000 or so clones listed, around nine tenths were seen once. This entry comes from a study of control samples from healthy donors and cancer patients. Material for sequencing was blood. The rearrangement joins TRBV2 to TRBJ2-4; D possibly corresponds to TRBD1 (6 bases). The TCR was taken from a man younger than 40 in good health. The CDR3 reads CASSDGAGVAKNIQYF. CDR3 coding DNA: TGTGCCAGCAGTGATGGGGCAGGGGTAGCCAAAAACATTCAGTACTTC.